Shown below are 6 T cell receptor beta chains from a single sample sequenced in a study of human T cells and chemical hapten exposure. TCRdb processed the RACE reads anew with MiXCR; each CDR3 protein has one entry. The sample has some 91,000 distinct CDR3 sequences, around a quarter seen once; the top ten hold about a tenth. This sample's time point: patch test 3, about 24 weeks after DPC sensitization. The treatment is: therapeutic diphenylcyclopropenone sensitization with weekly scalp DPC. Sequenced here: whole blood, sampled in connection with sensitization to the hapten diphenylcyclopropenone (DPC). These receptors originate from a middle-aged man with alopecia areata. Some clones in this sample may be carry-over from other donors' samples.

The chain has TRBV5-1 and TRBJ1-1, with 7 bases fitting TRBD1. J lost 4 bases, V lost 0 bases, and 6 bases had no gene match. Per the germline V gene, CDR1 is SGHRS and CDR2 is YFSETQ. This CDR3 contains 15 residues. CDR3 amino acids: CASSLGAGGGTEAFF. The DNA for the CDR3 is TGCGCCAGCAGCTTGGGTGCAGGGGGTGGCACTGAAGCTTTCTTT.

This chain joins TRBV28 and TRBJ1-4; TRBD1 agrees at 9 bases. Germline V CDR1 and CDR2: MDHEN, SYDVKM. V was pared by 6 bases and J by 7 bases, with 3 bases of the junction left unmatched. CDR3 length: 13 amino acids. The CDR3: CASRLDRGEKLFF. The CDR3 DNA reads TGTGCCAGCAGGTTGGACAGGGGTGAAAAACTGTTTTTT.

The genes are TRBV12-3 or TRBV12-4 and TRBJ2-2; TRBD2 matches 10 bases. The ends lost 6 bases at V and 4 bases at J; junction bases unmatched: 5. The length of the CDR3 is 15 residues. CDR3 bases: TGTGCCAGCAGCTCGGGACTAGCGCGCACCGGGGAGCTGTTTTTT. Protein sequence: CASSSGLARTGELFF.

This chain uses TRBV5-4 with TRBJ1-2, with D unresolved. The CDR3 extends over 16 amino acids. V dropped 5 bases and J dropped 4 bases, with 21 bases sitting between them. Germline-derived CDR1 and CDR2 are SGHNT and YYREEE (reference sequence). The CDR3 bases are TGTGCCAGCAGTAAGCCTCAGATGGGAGGAATCTATGGCTACACCTTC. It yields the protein CASSKPQMGGIYGYTF.

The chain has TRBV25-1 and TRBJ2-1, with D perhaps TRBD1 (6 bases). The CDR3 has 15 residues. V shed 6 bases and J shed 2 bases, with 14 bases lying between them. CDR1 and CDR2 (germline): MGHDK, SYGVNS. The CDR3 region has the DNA TGTGCCAGCAGAAAGGGGGATACACCCTACAATGAGCAGTTCTTC. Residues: CASRKGDTPYNEQFF.

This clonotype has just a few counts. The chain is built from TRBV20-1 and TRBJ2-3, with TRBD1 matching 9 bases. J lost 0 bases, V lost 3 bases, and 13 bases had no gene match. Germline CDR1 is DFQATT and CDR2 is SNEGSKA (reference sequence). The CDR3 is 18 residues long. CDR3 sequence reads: CSASEGQGLKWSTDTQYF. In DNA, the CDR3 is TGCAGTGCTAGTGAGGGACAGGGTCTCAAATGGAGCACAGATACGCAGTATTTT.